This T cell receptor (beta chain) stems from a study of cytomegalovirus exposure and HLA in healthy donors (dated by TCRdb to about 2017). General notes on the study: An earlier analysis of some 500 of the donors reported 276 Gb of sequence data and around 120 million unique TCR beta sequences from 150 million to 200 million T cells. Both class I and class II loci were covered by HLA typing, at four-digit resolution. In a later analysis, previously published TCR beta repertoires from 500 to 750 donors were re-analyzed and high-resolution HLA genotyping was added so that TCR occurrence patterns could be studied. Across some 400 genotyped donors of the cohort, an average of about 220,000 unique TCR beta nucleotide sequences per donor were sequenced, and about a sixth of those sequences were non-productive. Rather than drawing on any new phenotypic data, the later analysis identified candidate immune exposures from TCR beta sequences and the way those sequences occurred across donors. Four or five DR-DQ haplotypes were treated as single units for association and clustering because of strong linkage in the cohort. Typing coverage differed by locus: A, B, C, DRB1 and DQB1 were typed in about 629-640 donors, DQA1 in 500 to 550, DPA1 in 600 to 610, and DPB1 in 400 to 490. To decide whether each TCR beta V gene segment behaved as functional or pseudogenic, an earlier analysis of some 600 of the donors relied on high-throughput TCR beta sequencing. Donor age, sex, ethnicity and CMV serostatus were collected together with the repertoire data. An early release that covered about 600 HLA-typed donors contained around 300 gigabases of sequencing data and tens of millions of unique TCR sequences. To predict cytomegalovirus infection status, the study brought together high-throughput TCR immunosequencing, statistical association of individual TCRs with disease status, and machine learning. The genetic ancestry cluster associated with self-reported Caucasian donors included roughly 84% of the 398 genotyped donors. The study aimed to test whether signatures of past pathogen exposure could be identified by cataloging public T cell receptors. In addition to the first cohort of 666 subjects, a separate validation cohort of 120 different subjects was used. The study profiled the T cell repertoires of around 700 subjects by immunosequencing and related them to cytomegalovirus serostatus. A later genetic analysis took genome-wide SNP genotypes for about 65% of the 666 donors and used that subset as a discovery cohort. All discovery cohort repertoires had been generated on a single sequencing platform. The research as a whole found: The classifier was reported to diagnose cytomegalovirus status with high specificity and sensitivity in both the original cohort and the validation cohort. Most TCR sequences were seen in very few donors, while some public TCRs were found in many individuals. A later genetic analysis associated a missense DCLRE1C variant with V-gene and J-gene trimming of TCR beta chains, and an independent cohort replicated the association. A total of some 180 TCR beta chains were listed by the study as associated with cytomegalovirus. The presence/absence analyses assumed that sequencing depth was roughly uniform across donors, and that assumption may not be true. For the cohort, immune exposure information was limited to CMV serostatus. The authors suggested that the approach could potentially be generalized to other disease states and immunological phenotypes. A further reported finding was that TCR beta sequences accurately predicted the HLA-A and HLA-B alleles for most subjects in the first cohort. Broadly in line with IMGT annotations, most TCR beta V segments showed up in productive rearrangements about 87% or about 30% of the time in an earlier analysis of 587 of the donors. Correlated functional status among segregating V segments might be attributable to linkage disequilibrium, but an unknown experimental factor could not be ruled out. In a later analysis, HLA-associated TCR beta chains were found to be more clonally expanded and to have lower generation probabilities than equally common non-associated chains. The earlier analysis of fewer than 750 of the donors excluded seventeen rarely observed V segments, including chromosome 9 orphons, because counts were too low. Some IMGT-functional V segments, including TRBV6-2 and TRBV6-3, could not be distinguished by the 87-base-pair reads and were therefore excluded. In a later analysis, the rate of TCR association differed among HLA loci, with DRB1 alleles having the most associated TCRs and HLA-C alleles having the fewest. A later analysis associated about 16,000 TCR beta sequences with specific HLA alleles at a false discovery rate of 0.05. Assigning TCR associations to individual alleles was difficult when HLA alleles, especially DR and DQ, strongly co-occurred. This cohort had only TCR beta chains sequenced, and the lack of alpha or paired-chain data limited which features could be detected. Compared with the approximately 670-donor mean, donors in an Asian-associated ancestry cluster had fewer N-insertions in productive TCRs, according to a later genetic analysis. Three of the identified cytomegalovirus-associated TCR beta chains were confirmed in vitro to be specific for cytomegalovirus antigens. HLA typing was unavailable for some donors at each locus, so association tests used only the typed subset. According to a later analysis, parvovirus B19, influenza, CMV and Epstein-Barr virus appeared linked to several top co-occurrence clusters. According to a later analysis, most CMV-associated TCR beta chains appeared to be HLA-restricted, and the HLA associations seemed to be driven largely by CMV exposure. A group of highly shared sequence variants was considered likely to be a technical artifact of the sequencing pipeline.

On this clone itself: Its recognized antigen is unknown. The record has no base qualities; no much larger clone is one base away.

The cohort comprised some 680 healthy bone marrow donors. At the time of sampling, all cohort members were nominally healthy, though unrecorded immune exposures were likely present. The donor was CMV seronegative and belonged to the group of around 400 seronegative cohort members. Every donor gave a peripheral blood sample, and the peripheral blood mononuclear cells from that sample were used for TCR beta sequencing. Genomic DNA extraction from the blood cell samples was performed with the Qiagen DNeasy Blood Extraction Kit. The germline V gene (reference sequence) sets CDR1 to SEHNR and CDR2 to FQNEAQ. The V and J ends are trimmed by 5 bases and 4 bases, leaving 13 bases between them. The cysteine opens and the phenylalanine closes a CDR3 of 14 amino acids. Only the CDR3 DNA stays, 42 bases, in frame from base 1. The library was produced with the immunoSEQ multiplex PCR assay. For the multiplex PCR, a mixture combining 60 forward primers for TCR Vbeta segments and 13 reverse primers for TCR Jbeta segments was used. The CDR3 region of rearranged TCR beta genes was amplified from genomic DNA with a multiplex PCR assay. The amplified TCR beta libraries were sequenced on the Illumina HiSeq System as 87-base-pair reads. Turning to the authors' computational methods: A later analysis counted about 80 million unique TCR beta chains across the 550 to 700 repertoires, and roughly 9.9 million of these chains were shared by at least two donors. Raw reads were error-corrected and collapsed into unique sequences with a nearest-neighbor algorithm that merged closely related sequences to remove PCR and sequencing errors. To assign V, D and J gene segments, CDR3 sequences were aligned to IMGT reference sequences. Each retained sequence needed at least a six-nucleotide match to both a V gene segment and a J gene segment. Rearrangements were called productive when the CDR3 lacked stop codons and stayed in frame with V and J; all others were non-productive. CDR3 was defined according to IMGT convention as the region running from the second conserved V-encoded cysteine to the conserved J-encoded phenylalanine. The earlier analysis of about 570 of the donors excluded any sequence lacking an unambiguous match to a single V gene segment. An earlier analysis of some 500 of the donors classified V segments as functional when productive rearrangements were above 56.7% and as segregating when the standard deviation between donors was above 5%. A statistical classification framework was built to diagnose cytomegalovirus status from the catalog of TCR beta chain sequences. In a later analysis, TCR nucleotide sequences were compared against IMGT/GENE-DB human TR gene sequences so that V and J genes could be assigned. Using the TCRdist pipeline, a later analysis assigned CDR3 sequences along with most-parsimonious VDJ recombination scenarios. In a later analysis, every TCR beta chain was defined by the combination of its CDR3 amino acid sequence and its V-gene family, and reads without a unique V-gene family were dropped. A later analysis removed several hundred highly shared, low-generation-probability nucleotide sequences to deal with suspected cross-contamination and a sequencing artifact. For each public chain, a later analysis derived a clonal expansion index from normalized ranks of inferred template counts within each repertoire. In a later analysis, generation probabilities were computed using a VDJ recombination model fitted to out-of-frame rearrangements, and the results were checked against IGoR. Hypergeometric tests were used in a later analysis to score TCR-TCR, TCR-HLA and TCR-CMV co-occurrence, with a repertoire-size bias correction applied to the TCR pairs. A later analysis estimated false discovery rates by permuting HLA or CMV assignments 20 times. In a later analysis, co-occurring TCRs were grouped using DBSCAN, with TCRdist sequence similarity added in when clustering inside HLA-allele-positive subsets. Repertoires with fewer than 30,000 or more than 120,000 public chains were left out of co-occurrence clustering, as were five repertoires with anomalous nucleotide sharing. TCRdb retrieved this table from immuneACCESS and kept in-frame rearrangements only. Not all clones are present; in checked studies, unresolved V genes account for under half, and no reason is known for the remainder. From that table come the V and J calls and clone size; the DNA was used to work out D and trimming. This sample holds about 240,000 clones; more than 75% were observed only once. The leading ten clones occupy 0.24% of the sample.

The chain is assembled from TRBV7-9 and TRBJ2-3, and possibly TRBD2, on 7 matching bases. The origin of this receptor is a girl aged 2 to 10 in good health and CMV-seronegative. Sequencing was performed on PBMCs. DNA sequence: TGTGCCAGCAGCCGAGGGGGGGGTGCAGATACGCAGTATTTT. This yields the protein CASSRGGGADTQYF.